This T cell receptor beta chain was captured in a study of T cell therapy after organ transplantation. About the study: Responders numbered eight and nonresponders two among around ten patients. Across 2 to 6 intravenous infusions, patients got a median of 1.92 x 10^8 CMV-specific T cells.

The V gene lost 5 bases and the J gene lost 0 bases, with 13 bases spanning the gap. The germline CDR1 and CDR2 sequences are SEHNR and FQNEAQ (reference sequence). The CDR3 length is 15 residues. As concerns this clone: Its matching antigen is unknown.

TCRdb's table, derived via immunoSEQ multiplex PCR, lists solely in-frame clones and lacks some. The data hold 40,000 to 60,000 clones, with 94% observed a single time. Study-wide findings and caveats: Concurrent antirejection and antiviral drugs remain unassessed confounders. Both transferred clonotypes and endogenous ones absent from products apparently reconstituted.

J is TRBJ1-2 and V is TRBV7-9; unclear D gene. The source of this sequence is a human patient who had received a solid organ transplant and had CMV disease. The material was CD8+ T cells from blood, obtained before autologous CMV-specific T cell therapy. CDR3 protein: CASSLGINPNYGYTF. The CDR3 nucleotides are TGTGCCAGCAGCCTAGGGATCAACCCTAACTATGGCTACACCTTC. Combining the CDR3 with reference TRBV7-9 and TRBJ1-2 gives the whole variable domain DTGVSQNPRHKITKRGQNVTFRCDPISEHNRLYWYRQTLGQGPEFLTYFQNEAQLEKSRLLSDRFSAERPKGSFSTLEIQRTEQGDSAMYLCASSLGINPNYGYTFGSGTRLTVV.